Below, 27 T cell receptor beta chains from the same sample are listed, as sequenced in a study of cytomegalovirus exposure and HLA in healthy donors. Use of 60 Vbeta and 13 Jbeta primers characterized the PCR. The table came from immunoSEQ multiplex PCR; TCRdb's copy has only in-frame clones and leaves some out. The repertoire holds 130,000 or so clones, approximately 82% seen once, with roughly 3.1% in the top ten. The sample taken for sequencing was PBMCs. These receptors all stem from a man aged 18 to 29 in good health and CMV-seropositive.

The V call is TRBV19, the J call TRBJ1-2; 7 nucleotides match TRBD1. The V gene end was trimmed by 6 bases and the J gene end by 5 bases; junction bases not matched to a gene: 6. Germline assignment: CDR1 LNHDA and CDR2 SQIVND (reference sequence). The CDR3 has 13 amino acids. CDR3 loop: CASSQGTAYGYTF. The DNA for the CDR3 is TGTGCCAGTAGCCAAGGGACAGCTTATGGCTACACCTTC. Together with reference TRBV19 and TRBJ1-2, the CDR3 gives the full variable domain: DGGITQSPKYLFRKEGQNVTLSCEQNLNHDAMYWYRQDPGQGLRLIYYSQIVNDFQKGDIAEGYSVSREKKESFPLTVTSAQKNPTAFYLCASSQGTAYGYTFGSGTRLTVV.

The chain carries TRBV6-1 and TRBJ2-4; 8 nucleotides align to TRBD2. This CDR3 spans 13 amino acids. Germline CDR1 MNHNS, CDR2 SASEGT. The V gene end was trimmed by 6 bases and the J gene end by 6 bases; junction bases not matched to a gene: 4. In DNA form, the CDR3 reads TGTGCCAGCAGCACCCTAGCGGGAAACATTCAGTACTTC. Translating gives CASSTLAGNIQYF.

J is TRBJ2-2 and V is TRBV9; TRBD2 matches at 12 bases. CDR1 SGDLS and CDR2 YYNGEE come from the germline V gene. V lost 0 bases and J lost 6; bases outside the gene matches: 3. This CDR3 spans 16 amino acids. CDR3 sequence: CASSVGLAGAAGELFF. In DNA form, the CDR3 reads TGTGCCAGCAGCGTAGGACTAGCGGGAGCGGCCGGGGAGCTGTTTTTT. The whole variable domain, remainder taken from reference TRBV9 and TRBJ2-2, is DSGVTQTPKHLITATGQRVTLRCSPRSGDLSVYWYQQSLDQGLQFLIQYYNGEERAKGNILERFSAQQFPDLHSELNLSSLELGDSALYFCASSVGLAGAAGELFFGEGSRLTVL.

The V call is TRBV29-1, the J call TRBJ2-2; TRBD2 agrees at 7 bases. CDR3 length equals 12 residues. Germline V gene sequence: CDR1 SQVTM, CDR2 ANQGSEA. Trimming removed 4 bases from V and 4 bases from J; junction bases left unmatched: 0. The CDR3 nucleotides are TGCAGCGTTGGCGGGGGCACCGGGGAGCTGTTTTTT. Its translation: CSVGGGTGELFF.

The rearrangement links TRBV19 to TRBJ1-5; TRBD1 matches at 9 bases. CDR3 length: 16 amino acids. CDR1 and CDR2 from the germline V gene are LNHDA and SQIVND (reference sequence). V lost 3 bases and J lost 2; bases outside the gene matches: 5. The CDR3: CASSIPDRGGNQPQHF. In DNA form, the CDR3 reads TGTGCCAGTAGTATCCCGGACAGGGGAGGCAATCAGCCCCAGCATTTT.

This CDR3 is CASSFWSGSLNEQFF. The CDR3 coding sequence is TGTGCCAGCAGTTTCTGGAGCGGGAGCCTCAATGAGCAGTTCTTC. The chain uses TRBV6-5 and TRBJ2-1; 8 bases are shared with TRBD2. This CDR3 contains 15 residues. Trimming cost V 4 bases and J 6 bases; bases outside gene matches: 8. CDR1 and CDR2 (germline): MNHEY, SVGAGI.

This rearrangement joins TRBV4-1 to TRBJ1-2; D might be TRBD1 (5 bases). Trimming removed 4 bases at V and 8 bases at J, with 17 bases between. The CDR3 runs 14 residues. Germline-derived CDR1 and CDR2 are MGHRA and YSYEKL. This chain's CDR3 is CASSRPYGAEGYTF. CDR3 nucleotide sequence: TGCGCCAGCAGCCGCCCTTATGGGGCGGAAGGCTACACCTTC.

With respect to this clone: A junction boundary mismatches the germline segment, possibly from a read error. The chain combines TRBV7-7 with TRBJ2-7; 10 nucleotides match TRBD1. Germline V CDR1 and CDR2: SSHAT, FNYEAQ (reference sequence). This CDR3 has 14 amino acids. Written as DNA, the CDR3 is TGTGCTAGCAGCTTGGGGACAGGGGAATACGAGCAGTACTTC. Its translation is CASSLGTGEYEQYF.

The gene calls are TRBV19 and TRBJ1-2, with TRBD1 matching over 7 bases. Per germline, CDR1 LNHDA and CDR2 SQIVND (reference sequence). J was trimmed by 1 base and V by 7 bases; bases with no gene match: 9. The CDR3 is made up of 15 amino acids. The CDR3 is CASNIDREINYGYTF. DNA for the CDR3: TGTGCCAGTAATATTGACAGGGAGATTAACTATGGCTACACCTTC.

The gene calls are TRBV29-1 and TRBJ2-7, with D unresolved. Germline V gene sequence: CDR1 SQVTM, CDR2 ANQGSEA. CDR3 length: 10 amino acids. V lost 4 bases to trimming and J lost 3 bases, with 4 bases between them. CDR3 sequence (DNA): TGCAGCGTTGGCGACTACGAGCAGTACTTC. Translating gives CSVGDYEQYF.

Points on this clone: The junction does not match germline at one end; this may be a read error. The J gene is TRBJ2-3, the V gene TRBV7-7, with a weak D call TRBD2 (5 bases). In germline, CDR1 is SSHAT, CDR2 FNYEAQ (reference sequence). This CDR3 contains 13 residues. The DNA for the CDR3 is TGTGCTAGCAGCACACTCCCCGGGAATACGCAGTATTTT. Its translation: CASSTLPGNTQYF.

This clone turned up a few times. This chain joins TRBV6-1 and TRBJ1-1; 7 bases are shared with TRBD1. CDR3 length: 11 residues. Looked up from germline, CDR1 is MNHNS and CDR2 is SASEGT. J was trimmed by 11 bases and V by 6 bases; bases with no gene match: 6. Written as DNA, the CDR3 is TGTGCCAGCAGGACAGGGATCTTGGCTTTCTTT. This sequence encodes CASRTGILAFF.

The chain links TRBV5-1 to TRBJ1-4; TRBD1 is a possible D gene (6 bases). The CDR3 covers 14 residues. Germline V gives CDR1 SGHRS, CDR2 YFSETQ. The ends were cut back, 1 base at V and 13 bases at J, with 17 bases in the middle. The chain's CDR3 is CASSLRGTPDGLFF. In nucleotides, the CDR3 is TGCGCCAGCAGCTTGAGGGGGACCCCAGATGGACTGTTTTTT.

The rearrangement joins TRBV6-1 to TRBJ1-2, with TRBD1 identical over 11 bases. The CDR3 consists of 15 residues. V shed 10 bases, J shed 3 bases, and the junction held 10 bases outside the gene matches. Germline V gives CDR1 MNHNS, CDR2 SASEGT. CDR3 sequence: CATMDRGLWDYGYTF. As DNA, the CDR3 is TGTGCCACCATGGACAGGGGGCTGTGGGACTATGGCTACACCTTC.

CDR3 sequence (DNA): TGTGCCAGCAGCTACAGACTAGCGGGAGACAGGAATGAGCAGTTCTTC. Translation: CASSYRLAGDRNEQFF. The chain joins TRBV11-2 to TRBJ2-1, with 12 bases fitting TRBD2. This CDR3 spans 16 amino acids. The germline V gene encodes CDR1 SGHAT and CDR2 FQNNGV. Trimming removed 4 bases from V and 7 bases from J; junction bases left unmatched: 8.

The V gene is TRBV19, the J gene TRBJ2-5; TRBD1 aligns across 7 bases. The germline V gene encodes CDR1 LNHDA and CDR2 SQIVND (reference sequence). The trim removed 4 bases at V and 1 base at J, leaving 9 bases unmatched. This CDR3 contains 16 residues. Here the CDR3 DNA reads TGTGCCAGTAGTACCGGACAGGCATTGACCCAAGAGACCCAGTACTTC. Translation: CASSTGQALTQETQYF.

The rearrangement uses TRBV28 and TRBJ2-7; D may be TRBD2 (5 bases). The CDR3 has 12 amino acids. V gave up 7 bases and J gave up 3 bases, with 10 bases separating them. Germline CDR1 MDHEN, CDR2 SYDVKM. The CDR3 reads CASTQEGYEQYF. The CDR3 DNA reads as TGTGCCAGCACCCAAGAGGGCTACGAGCAGTACTTC.

V usage is TRBV11-2 and J usage is TRBJ1-2; tentative D call: TRBD1 (5 bases). Germline V gene data show CDR1 as SGHAT and CDR2 as FQNNGV. Trimming cost V 4 bases and J 4 bases, with 13 bases left between them. The CDR3 has 14 amino acids. The CDR3 loop is CASSWGTEAYGYTF. The DNA for the CDR3 is TGTGCCAGCAGCTGGGGGACTGAGGCCTATGGCTACACCTTC.

This clone appeared a few times. The V and J genes are TRBV19 and TRBJ2-7; perhaps TRBD1 as D (5 bases). Germline CDR1 and CDR2: LNHDA and SQIVND (reference sequence). This CDR3 has 17 amino acids. V was clipped by 5 bases and J by 2 bases, with 22 bases between them. As DNA, the CDR3 is TGTGCCAGTAGTCCCCACTCGAGGACACCAATGACCTACGAGCAGTACTTC. It specifies CASSPHSRTPMTYEQYF.

This sequence joins TRBV29-1 and TRBJ1-2; TRBD1 matches 8 bases. With V trimmed by 2 bases and J by 7 bases, 6 bases remained unmatched. Per the germline V gene, CDR1 is SQVTM and CDR2 is ANQGSEA. This CDR3 region has 13 residues. The CDR3 is CSVEPSDRAGYTF. The CDR3 DNA reads as TGCAGCGTTGAACCCTCGGACAGGGCTGGCTACACCTTC. Drawing the rest from reference TRBV29-1 and TRBJ1-2, the complete variable domain is SAVISQKPSRDICQRGTSLTIQCQVDSQVTMMFWYRQQPGQSLTLIATANQGSEATYESGFVIDKFPISRPNLTFSTLTVSNMSPEDSSIYLCSVEPSDRAGYTFGSGTRLTVV.

Concerning this clone itself: Distinct nucleotide sequences in the sample also encode this CDR3. V and J are TRBV29-1 and TRBJ2-2, with 10 bases fitting TRBD2. This CDR3 region has 12 residues. Germline V gene data show CDR1 as SQVTM and CDR2 as ANQGSEA. With V trimmed by 6 bases and J by 5 bases, 0 bases remained unmatched. CDR3 in amino acids: CSVAGGTGELFF. In DNA form, the CDR3 reads TGCAGCGTAGCGGGGGGGACCGGGGAGCTGTTTTTT.

The chain combines TRBV6-1 with TRBJ1-5; D is uncertain. V lost 1 base, J lost 0 bases, and 16 bases lay in between. Germline CDR1 and CDR2: MNHNS and SASEGT. The CDR3 covers 18 residues. The CDR3 is CASSEGAFGFYSNQPQHF. CDR3 DNA: TGTGCCAGCAGTGAAGGGGCTTTTGGCTTTTATAGCAATCAGCCCCAGCATTTT.

The chain joins TRBV28 to TRBJ1-5, with D possibly being TRBD1 (6 bases). V shed 2 bases and J shed 2 bases, with 7 bases lying between them. Germline CDR1 is MDHEN and CDR2 is SYDVKM. There are 14 residues in the CDR3. The CDR3 loop reads CASSLPGGNQPQHF. The CDR3 region has the DNA TGTGCCAGCAGTTTACCAGGGGGCAATCAGCCCCAGCATTTT.

J is TRBJ2-5 and V is TRBV5-1, with 8 nucleotides matching TRBD2. The J segment lost 4 bases and the V segment lost 0 bases, leaving 8 bases of the junction unmatched. CDR3 size: 16 residues. CDR1 SGHRS and CDR2 YFSETQ come from the germline V gene. The DNA of the CDR3 is TGCGCCAGCAGCTTGGGAATGGCGGGAGGAGGAGAGACCCAGTACTTC. It yields the protein CASSLGMAGGGETQYF.

V gene TRBV19 combines with J gene TRBJ1-5; possible D gene TRBD1, 5 bases. CDR3 length equals 14 residues. With 5 bases removed from V and 5 bases from J, the gap between germline ends came to 13 bases. Germline loops: CDR1 LNHDA, CDR2 SQIVND (reference sequence). CDR3 loop: CASSLDSFYQPQHF. The CDR3 nucleotides read TGTGCCAGTAGTCTCGACAGTTTTTATCAGCCCCAGCATTTT.

The chain links TRBV9 to TRBJ2-1, with 11 nucleotides matching TRBD1. The CDR3 totals 15 residues. The germline gives CDR1 SGDLS, CDR2 YYNGEE. Trimming removed 2 bases from V and 6 bases from J; junction bases left unmatched: 4. CDR3 in amino acids: CASSVGGTGGNEQFF. The CDR3 region has the DNA TGTGCCAGCAGCGTGGGTGGGACAGGGGGCAATGAGCAGTTCTTC.

This chain joins TRBV10-2 and TRBJ1-5; 8 bases match TRBD1. This CDR3 contains 13 residues. Germline CDR1 is WSHSY and CDR2 is SAAADI. V shed 7 bases and J 9 bases; nucleotides not matched to a gene: 8. The CDR3, as DNA: TGCGCCAGCAACGGACAGGGTATGGGGCCCCAGCATTTT. Protein product: CASNGQGMGPQHF.